These T cell receptor beta chains were read from a single sample in a study of blood T cells in healthy people across ages. TCRdb re-called the 5' RACE reads with MiXCR, one entry per CDR3 protein. The table records about 720,000 distinct CDR3 sequences, around a quarter of them present only once. This sample also belongs to another study, concerning T cells of mothers and their children.

The specimen was blood. The receptors come from a boy younger than 18 in good health. Both conserved end residues are part of each CDR3. A D gene is named only where the DNA matches it firmly. Clone size is not always given. Where it is, it says once, few, many or a class for expanded clones.

V	J	D	length	size	CDR3	DNA
TRBV5-1	TRBJ1-5	.	15	.	CASSLAPNPNQPQHF	TGCGCCAGCAGCTTGGCCCCAAACCCCAATCAGCCCCAGCATTTT
TRBV6-6	TRBJ2-1	TRBD1	14	few	CASSQGAGNNEQFF	TGTGCCAGCAGTCAGGGGGCAGGGAACAATGAGCAGTTCTTC
TRBV7-9	TRBJ2-1	.	19	.	CASSHSSPFADHSYNEQFF	TGTGCCAGCAGCCACTCATCCCCCTTCGCGGATCACTCCTACAATGAGCAGTTCTTC
TRBV24-1	TRBJ2-3	.	15	.	CATSDRDSLTDTQYF	TGTGCCACCAGTGATCGGGACTCACTGACAGATACGCAGTATTTT
TRBV10-3	TRBJ1-1	.	12	.	CAISIQDTEAFF	TGTGCCATCAGTATCCAGGACACTGAAGCTTTCTTT
TRBV28	TRBJ2-1	TRBD2	15	few	CASSPLGGSVNEQFF	TGTGCCAGCAGTCCCCTGGGCGGGAGCGTTAATGAGCAGTTCTTC
TRBV10-3	TRBJ2-1	TRBD2	15	.	CATCPTSGASNEQFF	TGTGCCACCTGCCCGACTAGCGGGGCCTCAAATGAGCAGTTCTTC
TRBV5-1	TRBJ2-7	.	14	.	CASSSRMAPGEQYF	TGCGCCAGCAGCTCGAGGATGGCCCCCGGCGAGCAGTACTTC
TRBV4-3	TRBJ2-1	.	22	few	CASSPRGALSFGGVPVGNEQFF	TGCGCCAGCAGCCCAAGGGGGGCCCTTTCGTTCGGGGGCGTCCCTGTGGGTAATGAGCAGTTCTTC
TRBV7-9	TRBJ2-7	TRBD2	15	.	CASSLVREGGYEQYF	TGTGCCAGCAGCTTAGTGCGGGAGGGCGGCTACGAGCAGTACTTC
TRBV7-3	TRBJ1-2	TRBD1	15	.	CASSSKAGQNYGYTF	TGTGCCAGCAGCTCGAAAGCGGGACAGAACTATGGCTACACCTTC
TRBV20-1	TRBJ2-4	TRBD1	13	many	CSVTGVNGNIQYF	TGCAGTGTTACAGGGGTGAACGGAAACATTCAGTACTTC
TRBV27	TRBJ2-1	TRBD1	15	few	CASRRDRGLGNEQFF	TGTGCCAGCAGACGAGACAGGGGGCTCGGGAATGAGCAGTTCTTC
TRBV6-1	TRBJ2-5	.	15	.	CASSESAGSGETQYF	TGTGCCAGCAGTGAATCAGCGGGTTCCGGAGAGACCCAGTACTTC
TRBV30	TRBJ2-3	.	13	.	CAWSGDNTDTQYF	TGTGCCTGGAGTGGCGACAACACAGATACGCAGTATTTT
TRBV5-1	TRBJ2-5	TRBD2	14	.	CASSRWTSGETQYF	TGCGCCAGCAGCCGGTGGACTAGCGGAGAGACCCAGTACTTC
TRBV29-1	TRBJ2-2	.	13	few	CSVEAPLTGELFF	TGCAGCGTTGAAGCGCCGCTTACCGGGGAGCTGTTTTTT
TRBV7-2	TRBJ2-1	.	18	.	CASSLDPFARDSYNEQFF	TGTGCCAGCAGCTTAGACCCCTTTGCTAGGGACTCCTACAATGAGCAGTTCTTC
TRBV12-3/TRBV12-4	TRBJ2-7	.	13	few	CASSQVPRYEQYF	TGTGCCAGCAGTCAAGTCCCTCGCTACGAGCAGTACTTC
TRBV7-9	TRBJ2-7	.	14	few	CASSYPGATYEQYF	TGTGCCAGCAGCTATCCCGGGGCCACCTACGAGCAGTACTTC
TRBV4-3	TRBJ1-4	.	15	.	CASSQGTGLNEKLFF	TGCGCCAGCAGCCAAGGGACGGGACTTAATGAAAAACTGTTTTTT
TRBV4-1	TRBJ2-1	.	12	.	CASSQALGEQFF	TGCGCCAGCAGCCAAGCCTTGGGAGAGCAGTTCTTC
TRBV5-1	TRBJ2-5	.	14	.	CASSLEASQETQYF	TGCGCCAGCAGCTTGGAGGCCAGCCAAGAGACCCAGTACTTC
TRBV7-2	TRBJ2-5	TRBD1	15	.	CASSGTGVGRETQYF	TGTGCCAGCAGCGGGACAGGGGTCGGGCGGGAGACCCAGTACTTC
TRBV7-2	TRBJ1-4	TRBD1	14	.	CASSSQGEYEKLFF	TGCGCCAGCAGCTCACAGGGGGAGTATGAAAAACTGTTTTTT
TRBV10-3	TRBJ2-4	TRBD2	14	few	CAISPGLADNIQYF	TGTGCCATCAGTCCGGGACTAGCGGATAACATTCAGTACTTC
TRBV12-3/TRBV12-4	TRBJ1-6	.	16	.	CASKRGGSSYNSPLHF	TGTGCCAGCAAACGAGGAGGTTCCTCCTATAATTCACCCCTCCACTTT
TRBV7-2	TRBJ1-1	.	15	few	CASSLGVGGYTEAFF	TGTGCCAGCAGCTTAGGTGTAGGGGGTTACACTGAAGCTTTCTTT
TRBV20-1	TRBJ2-4	TRBD2	14	few	CSARVGLAVNIQYF	TGCAGTGCTAGGGTAGGACTAGCGGTTAACATTCAGTACTTC
TRBV7-2	TRBJ1-2	.	17	.	CASSPPNWSTGGYGYTF	TGTGCCAGCAGCCCCCCAAATTGGTCGACAGGAGGCTATGGCTACACCTTC
TRBV18	TRBJ1-1	TRBD1	16	.	CASSPKARDRVPEAFF	TGTGCCAGCTCACCAAAGGCCCGGGACAGGGTGCCTGAAGCTTTCTTT
TRBV5-1	TRBJ2-5	TRBD2	15	.	CASSLVGGSGETQYF	TGCGCCAGCAGCTTGGTCGGCGGGAGCGGGGAGACCCAGTACTTC
TRBV20-1	TRBJ2-5	TRBD2	16	few	CSARNPGLAAQETQYF	TGCAGTGCTAGAAATCCGGGACTAGCGGCCCAAGAGACCCAGTACTTC
TRBV5-1	TRBJ2-6	TRBD1	20	.	CASSLVITTGTRSGANVLTF	TGCGCCAGCAGCTTGGTTATTACGACAGGGACCCGCTCTGGGGCCAACGTCCTGACTTTC
TRBV2	TRBJ1-1	.	15	few	CASSTVLGQLAEAFF	TGTGCCAGCAGCACAGTCCTTGGACAGTTAGCTGAAGCTTTCTTT
TRBV27	TRBJ1-3	.	16	many	CASSLRVPYSGNTIYF	TGTGCCAGCAGTTTGAGGGTACCGTACTCTGGAAACACCATATATTTT
TRBV7-9	TRBJ2-5	TRBD1	16	few	CASSEQGAARLETQYF	TGTGCCAGCAGCGAACAGGGGGCGGCGAGACTAGAGACCCAGTACTTC